The clone carrying this TCR beta chain was counted at least ten times. V gave up 4 bases and J gave up 9 bases; unmatched junction bases: 4. The CDR3 runs to 13 residues. The germline V gene has CDR1 SGHDT and CDR2 YYEEEE. Each CDR3 protein gets one entry after TCRdb re-called the 5' RACE reads with MiXCR. This sample has about 240,000 distinct CDR3 sequences, with 8% to 9% found just once. This record comes from a study of CD8 T cells in ankylosing spondylitis. What was sequenced was blood, either unsorted or a sorted T cell fraction (not recorded which). This chain uses TRBV5-6 with TRBJ2-1; 10 nucleotides match TRBD2. This receptor was obtained from a female donor with ankylosing spondylitis or in good health (not recorded which). The CDR3 region has the DNA TGTGCCAGCAGCCCGGGACTAGCGATTGAGCAGTTCTTC. Translated: CASSPGLAIEQFF.